This T cell receptor (beta chain) emerged from a study of blood T cells in healthy people across ages. The V gene's germline CDR1 is SNHLY and CDR2 FYNNEI. CDR3 length: 15 amino acids. V gave up 7 bases and J gave up 6 bases; unmatched junction bases: 3. Primed by a sample-barcoded 5' primer and a J-beta primer mix, a second PCR proceeded for about 7 to 12 cycles. With 12 random nucleotides, a template-switch adaptor tagged each individual cDNA molecule. TCRdb re-analysed the 5' RACE reads in MiXCR, keeping a single row per CDR3 protein. The data contain about 770,000 distinct CDR3 sequences, 40% to 50% of them singletons.

The chain recombines TRBV2 with TRBJ2-1; 16 bases line up with TRBD2. The receptor was derived from a man aged 55 to 70 in good health. The sequencing sample was made of blood. CDR3 amino acids: CASMGTSGGANEQFF. For the CDR3, the DNA is TGTGCCAGCATGGGGACTAGCGGGGGGGCCAATGAGCAGTTCTTC.